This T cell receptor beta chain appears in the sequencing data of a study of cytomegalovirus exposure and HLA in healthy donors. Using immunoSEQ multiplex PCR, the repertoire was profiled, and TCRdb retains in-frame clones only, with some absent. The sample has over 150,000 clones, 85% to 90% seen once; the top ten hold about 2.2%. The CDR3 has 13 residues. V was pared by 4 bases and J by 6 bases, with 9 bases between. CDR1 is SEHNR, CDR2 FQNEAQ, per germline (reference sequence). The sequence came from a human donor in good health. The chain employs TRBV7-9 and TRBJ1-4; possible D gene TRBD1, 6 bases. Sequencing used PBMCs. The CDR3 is CASSSGQYEKLFF. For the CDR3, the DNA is TGTGCCAGCAGCTCAGGACAGTATGAAAAACTGTTTTTT.